This T cell receptor (beta chain) was identified in a study of prognosis after radiotherapy for stage I lung cancer. Trimming left V 4 bases short and J 5 bases short, with 15 bases between. CDR3 length: 14 amino acids. Germline values: CDR1 SGHRS, CDR2 YFSETQ. Two-round multiplex PCR, the amplification method, yielded TCR beta CDR3 from genomic DNA. Individual primers that were specific to each TRBV and TRBJ gene served in first-round PCR. TCRdb processed the multiplex PCR reads anew with MiXCR; each CDR3 protein has one entry. The profile shows 13,000 to 15,000 distinct CDR3 sequences, 50% of them singletons. The table lists this clonotype with many counts.

The genes are TRBV5-1 and TRBJ2-5, with D perhaps TRBD2 (5 bases). Sequenced material: PBMCs, taken before or after stereotactic body radiation therapy (not recorded which). The origin of this receptor is a donor over 45 with non-small cell lung cancer. The chain's CDR3 is CASSPGSDWETQYF. In DNA form, the CDR3 reads TGCGCCAGCAGCCCGGGGTCGGATTGGGAGACCCAGTACTTC.